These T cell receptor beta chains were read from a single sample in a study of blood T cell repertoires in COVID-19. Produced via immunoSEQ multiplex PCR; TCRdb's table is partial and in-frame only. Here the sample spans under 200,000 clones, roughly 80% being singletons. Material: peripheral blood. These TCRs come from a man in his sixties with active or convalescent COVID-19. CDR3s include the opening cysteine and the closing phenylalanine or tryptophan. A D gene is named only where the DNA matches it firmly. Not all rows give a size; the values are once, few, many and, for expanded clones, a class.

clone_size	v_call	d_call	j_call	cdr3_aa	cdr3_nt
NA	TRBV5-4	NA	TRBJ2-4	CASSFGPSGAAAKNIQYF	TGTGCCAGCAGCTTCGGGCCCTCGGGAGCGGCAGCCAAAAACATTCAGTACTTC
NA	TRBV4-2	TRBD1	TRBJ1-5	CASSRTGTGDNSNQPQHF	TGTGCCAGCAGCCGGACCGGGACAGGGGACAATAGCAATCAGCCCCAGCATTTT
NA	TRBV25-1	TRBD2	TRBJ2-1	CASSEGLAGVGGLNEQFF	TGTGCCAGCAGTGAAGGACTAGCGGGAGTGGGGGGGCTCAATGAGCAGTTCTTC
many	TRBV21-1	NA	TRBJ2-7	CAGGAGKSYEQYF	TGTGCCGGGGGCGCGGGCAAATCCTACGAGCAGTACTTC
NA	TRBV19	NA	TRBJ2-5	CASSWGEQETQYF	TGTGCCAGTAGTTGGGGGGAGCAAGAGACCCAGTACTTC
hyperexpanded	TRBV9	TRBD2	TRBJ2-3	CASSARVGGSADTQYF	TGTGCCAGCAGCGCACGGGTCGGCGGGAGTGCAGATACGCAGTATTTT
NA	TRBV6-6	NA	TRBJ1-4	CASRSLSSNEKLFF	TGTGCCAGCAGATCACTGTCATCTAATGAAAAACTGTTTTTT
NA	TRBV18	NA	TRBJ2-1	CASSLGGVPNNEQFF	TGTGCCAGCTCTCTGGGTGGAGTGCCAAACAATGAGCAGTTCTTC
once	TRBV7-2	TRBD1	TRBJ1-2	CASSLTGGPYGYTF	TGTGCCAGCAGCTTAACAGGGGGTCCCTATGGCTACACCTTC
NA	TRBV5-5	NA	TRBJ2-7	CASSLDAGHSYEQYF	TGTGCCAGCAGCCTGGACGCGGGCCACTCCTACGAGCAGTACTTC
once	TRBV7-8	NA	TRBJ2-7	CASSFRDSAPQQYF	TGTGCCAGCAGCTTCCGGGACTCCGCTCCCCAGCAGTACTTC
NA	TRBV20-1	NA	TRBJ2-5	CSASGGGRETQYF	TGCAGTGCTAGTGGCGGGGGCAGGGAGACCCAGTACTTC
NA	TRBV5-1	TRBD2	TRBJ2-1	CASSFGTSGYNEQFF	TGCGCCAGCAGCTTCGGGACTAGCGGTTACAATGAGCAGTTCTTC
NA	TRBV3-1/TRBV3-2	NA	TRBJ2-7	CASSQDLHSLPYF	TGTGCCAGCAGCCAAGATCTCCACAGCCTCCCGTACTTC
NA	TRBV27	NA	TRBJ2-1	CASSLSPGDYNEQFF	TGTGCCAGCAGTTTATCCCCGGGAGACTACAATGAGCAGTTCTTC
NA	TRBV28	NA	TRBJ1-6	CASSPREEQGRYPNISPLHF	TGTGCCAGCAGCCCCAGAGAGGAACAGGGTCGCTACCCAAATATTTCACCCCTCCACTTT
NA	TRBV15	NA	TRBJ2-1	CATSRGGEVGEQFF	TGTGCCACCAGCAGAGGGGGCGAGGTGGGTGAGCAGTTCTTC
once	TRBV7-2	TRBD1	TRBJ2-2	CASSFLQGTGELFF	TGTGCCAGCAGCTTCTTACAGGGGACCGGGGAGCTGTTTTTT
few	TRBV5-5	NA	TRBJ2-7	CASSLTGKTSYEQYF	TGTGCCAGCAGCTTGACGGGAAAGACCTCCTACGAGCAGTACTTC
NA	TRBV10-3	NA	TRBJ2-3	CAISMDSTDTQYF	TGTGCCATCAGTATGGACTCCACAGATACGCAGTATTTT
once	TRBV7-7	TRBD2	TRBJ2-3	CASSLGTSADTQYF	TGTGCCAGCAGCTTAGGTACTAGCGCAGATACGCAGTATTTT
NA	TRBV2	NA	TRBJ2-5	CASKIGQRQTQYF	TGTGCCAGCAAAATTGGGCAGAGACAGACCCAGTACTTC
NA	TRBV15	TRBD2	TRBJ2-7	CATSRDRSSGAYEQYF	TGTGCCACCAGCAGAGATAGGTCTAGCGGAGCCTACGAGCAGTACTTC
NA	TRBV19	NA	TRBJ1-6	CASSGRERSPLHF	TGTGCCAGTAGTGGCAGGGAACGCTCACCCCTCCACTTT
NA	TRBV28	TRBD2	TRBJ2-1	CASSLWGLAGVNEQFF	TGTGCCAGCAGTTTATGGGGACTAGCGGGAGTCAATGAGCAGTTCTTC
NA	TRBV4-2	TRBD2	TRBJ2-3	CASSRRTSDTDTQYF	TGTGCCAGCAGCCGGCGGACTAGCGACACAGATACGCAGTATTTT
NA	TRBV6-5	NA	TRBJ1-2	CASSTANYGYTF	TGTGCCAGCAGTACAGCTAACTATGGCTACACCTTC
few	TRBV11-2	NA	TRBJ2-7	CASSPRPGYEQYF	TGTGCCAGCAGCCCCCGACCGGGCTACGAGCAGTACTTC
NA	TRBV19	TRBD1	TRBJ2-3	CAAQQGAYGTQYF	TGTGCCGCCCAACAGGGGGCCTACGGTACGCAGTATTTT
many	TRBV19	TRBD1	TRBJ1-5	CASSPDRAYSNQPQHF	TGTGCCAGTAGTCCCGACAGGGCCTATAGCAATCAGCCCCAGCATTTT
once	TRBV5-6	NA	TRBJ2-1	CASSSRRANGYNEQFF	TGTGCCAGCAGCTCTCGGCGCGCAAACGGGTACAATGAGCAGTTCTTC